This T cell receptor (beta chain) is from a study of blood T cell repertoires in COVID-19. For the study at large: PBMCs, B-cell-depleted T cells, or T cells were the source of the cDNA or gDNA that made up the material.

How the authors handled the data: Amplification of reference gene primers was used by the study to estimate nucleated cell counts. Profiled with immunoSEQ multiplex PCR; TCRdb holds only in-frame clones, not every one. V, J and clone size were drawn from that table, and D and trimming were deduced from the DNA. There are some 15,000 clones in the sample; over 80% occur only once, and 5% to 6.5% lies in the top ten. The V gene's germline CDR1 is SGHKS and CDR2 YYEKEE (reference sequence). With 3 bases clipped from V and 1 base from J, the junction kept 3 bases outside the gene matches. There are 14 residues in the CDR3. This clone has just one count.

Material: peripheral blood. V and J are TRBV5-5 and TRBJ2-7; 8 bases agree with TRBD1. The sequence was obtained from a human donor in a cohort sampled during active COVID-19. The CDR3 is CASSSYRGSYEQYF. As DNA, the CDR3 is TGTGCCAGCAGCTCGTACAGGGGGTCCTACGAGCAGTACTTC.